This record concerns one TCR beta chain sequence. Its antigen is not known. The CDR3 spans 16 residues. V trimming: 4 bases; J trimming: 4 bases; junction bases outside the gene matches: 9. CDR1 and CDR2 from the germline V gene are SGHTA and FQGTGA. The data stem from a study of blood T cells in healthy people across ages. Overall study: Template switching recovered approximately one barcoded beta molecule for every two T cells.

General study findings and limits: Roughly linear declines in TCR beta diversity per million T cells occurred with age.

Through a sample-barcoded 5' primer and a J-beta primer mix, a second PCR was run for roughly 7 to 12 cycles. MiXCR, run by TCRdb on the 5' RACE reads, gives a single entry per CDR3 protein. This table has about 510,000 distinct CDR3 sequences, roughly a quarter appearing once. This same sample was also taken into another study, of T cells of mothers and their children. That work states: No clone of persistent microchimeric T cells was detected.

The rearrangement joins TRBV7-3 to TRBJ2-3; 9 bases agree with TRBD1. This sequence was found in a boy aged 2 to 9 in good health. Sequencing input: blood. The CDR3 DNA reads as TGTGCCAGCAGCTCTCAACCCGGGACAGGGCCAGATACGCAGTATTTT. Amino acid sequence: CASSSQPGTGPDTQYF.